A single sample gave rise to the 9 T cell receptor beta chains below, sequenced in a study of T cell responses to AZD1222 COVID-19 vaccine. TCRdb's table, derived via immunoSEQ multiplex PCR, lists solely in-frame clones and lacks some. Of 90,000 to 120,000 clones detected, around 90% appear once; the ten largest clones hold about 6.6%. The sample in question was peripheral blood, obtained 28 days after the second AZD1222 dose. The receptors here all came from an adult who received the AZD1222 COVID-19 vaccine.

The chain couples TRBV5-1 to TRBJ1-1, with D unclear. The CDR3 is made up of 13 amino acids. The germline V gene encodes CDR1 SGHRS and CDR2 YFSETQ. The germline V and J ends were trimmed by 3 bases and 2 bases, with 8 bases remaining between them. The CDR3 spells CASSSEANTEAFF. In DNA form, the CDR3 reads TGCGCCAGCAGCTCGGAGGCTAACACTGAAGCTTTCTTT.

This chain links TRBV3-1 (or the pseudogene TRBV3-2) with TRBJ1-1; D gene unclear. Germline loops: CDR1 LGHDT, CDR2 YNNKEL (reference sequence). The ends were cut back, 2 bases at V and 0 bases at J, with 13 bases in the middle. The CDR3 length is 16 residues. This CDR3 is CASSQYGAAMNTEAFF. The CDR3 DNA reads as TGTGCCAGCAGCCAATACGGTGCGGCCATGAACACTGAAGCTTTCTTT.

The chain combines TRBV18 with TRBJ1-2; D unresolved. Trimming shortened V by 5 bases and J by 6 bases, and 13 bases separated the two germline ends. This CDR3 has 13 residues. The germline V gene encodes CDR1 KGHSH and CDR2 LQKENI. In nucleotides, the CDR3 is TGTGCCAGCTCAACCACAGTCTTGGATGGCTACACCTTC. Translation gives CASSTTVLDGYTF. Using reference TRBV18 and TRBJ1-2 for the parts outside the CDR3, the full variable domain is NAGVMQNPRHLVRRRGQEARLRCSPMKGHSHVYWYRQLPEEGLKFMVYLQKENIIDESGMPKERFSAEFPKEGPSILRIQQVVRGDSAAYFCASSTTVLDGYTFGSGTRLTVV.

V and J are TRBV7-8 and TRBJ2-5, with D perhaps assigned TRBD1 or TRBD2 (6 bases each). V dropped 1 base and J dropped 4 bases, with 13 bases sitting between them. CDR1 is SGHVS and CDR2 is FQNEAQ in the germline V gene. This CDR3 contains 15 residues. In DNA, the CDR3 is TGTGCCAGCAGCTTAGGAGGGGGGCCAGGAGAGACCCAGTACTTC. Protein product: CASSLGGGPGETQYF. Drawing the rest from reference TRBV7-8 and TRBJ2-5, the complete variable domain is GAGVSQSPRYKVAKRGQDVALRCDPISGHVSLFWYQQALGQGPEFLTYFQNEAQLDKSGLPSDRFFAERPEGSVSTLKIQRTQQEDSAVYLCASSLGGGPGETQYFGPGTRLLVL.

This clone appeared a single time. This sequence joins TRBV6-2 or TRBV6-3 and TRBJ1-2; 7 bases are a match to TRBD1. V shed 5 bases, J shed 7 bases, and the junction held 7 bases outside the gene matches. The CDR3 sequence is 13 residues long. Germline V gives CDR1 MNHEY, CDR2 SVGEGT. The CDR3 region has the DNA TGTGCCAGCAGTCCCGACAGGGTCGGTGGCTACACCTTC. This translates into CASSPDRVGGYTF.

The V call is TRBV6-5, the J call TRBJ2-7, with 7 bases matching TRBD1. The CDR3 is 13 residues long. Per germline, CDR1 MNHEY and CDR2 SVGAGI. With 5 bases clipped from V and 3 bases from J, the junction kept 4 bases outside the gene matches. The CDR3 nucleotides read TGTGCCAGCAGTAACAGGGGATTCTACGAGCAGTACTTC. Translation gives CASSNRGFYEQYF.

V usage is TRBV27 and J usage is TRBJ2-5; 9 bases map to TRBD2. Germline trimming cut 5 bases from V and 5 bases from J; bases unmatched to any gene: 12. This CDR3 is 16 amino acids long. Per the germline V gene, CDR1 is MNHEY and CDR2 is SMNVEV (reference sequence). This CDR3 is CASSNFGASGTETQYF. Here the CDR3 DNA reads TGTGCCAGCAGTAACTTTGGGGCTAGCGGGACGGAGACCCAGTACTTC.

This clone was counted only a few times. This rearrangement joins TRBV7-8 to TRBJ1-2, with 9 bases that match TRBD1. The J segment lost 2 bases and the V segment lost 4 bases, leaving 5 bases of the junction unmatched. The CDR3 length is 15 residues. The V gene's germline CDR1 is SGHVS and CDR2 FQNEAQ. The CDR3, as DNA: TGTGCCAGCAGCTGGGGCGGACAGGGGAACTATGGCTACACCTTC. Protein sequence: CASSWGGQGNYGYTF.

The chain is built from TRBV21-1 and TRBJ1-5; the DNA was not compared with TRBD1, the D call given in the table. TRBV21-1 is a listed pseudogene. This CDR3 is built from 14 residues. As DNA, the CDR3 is TGTGCCAGCAGACCCACAGGGAACAATCAGCCCCAGCATTTT. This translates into CASRPTGNNQPQHF.